The T cell receptor (beta chain) described here comes from a study of blood T cell repertoires in COVID-19. Study-level background: Donors in the United States, Italy and Spain gave samples during acute or convalescent COVID-19. Nucleic acid was either cDNA or gDNA, and it came from T cells, B-cell-depleted T cells, or PBMCs.

The CDR3 contains 17 residues. The V gene's germline CDR1 is SGHRS and CDR2 YFSETQ. V gave up 0 bases and J gave up 0 bases, with 12 bases separating them. Per the authors' pipeline: Counts of nucleated cells, estimated from reference gene primer amplification, were obtained. Method: immunoSEQ multiplex PCR; TCRdb's copy keeps in-frame clones and lacks some. V and J calls plus clone size are reproduced from that table; the DNA served to infer D and trimming. The sample contains about 52,000 clones, roughly 87% of which appear only once. The sequence was collected from a human donor with active COVID-19. The donor label of this sample is uncertain. The genes are TRBV5-1 and TRBJ1-4; weak D call: TRBD1 (6 bases). The sequenced sample was peripheral blood. CDR3 protein: CASSLEGTPATNEKLFF. The CDR3 coding sequence is TGCGCCAGCAGCTTGGAGGGGACACCTGCAACTAATGAAAAACTGTTTTTT.